The entry below gives a single T cell receptor (beta chain) sequence along with its context. The data are from a study of T cells in Graves' hyperthyroidism and ophthalmopathy. Using RNA transcripts as the source, TCR beta CDR3 regions were amplified. The HTBI primer set was used in a first-round RT-PCR of the TCR CDR3. MiXCR, applied by TCRdb to the multiplex PCR reads, yields one record per CDR3 protein. Of 600,000 to 800,000 distinct CDR3 sequences listed, around a third were seen once; the top ten hold around 29%. Recently diagnosed hyperthyroidism of less than 2 months' duration affected patients aged 18 to 65. The V and J ends lost 4 bases and 1 base, in that order; junction bases with no gene match: 7. The germline V gene has CDR1 SGHNT and CDR2 YYREEE (reference sequence). The CDR3 runs 16 residues.

Sequenced: blood. The chain combines TRBV5-4 with TRBJ1-1; 10 bases fit TRBD1. The receptor's source is a woman aged 40 to 50 with Graves' hyperthyroidism. The CDR3 spells CASSLRDRGPNTEAFF. The CDR3 nucleotides are TGTGCCAGCAGCCTGCGTGACAGGGGGCCGAACACTGAAGCTTTCTTT.